One sample yielded the 5 T cell receptor beta chains listed below, sequenced in a study of T cell changes during pregnancy in multiple sclerosis. The table came from immunoSEQ multiplex PCR; TCRdb's copy has only in-frame clones and leaves some out. Seen here are 60,000 or so clones, around 90% observed once, and the top ten hold about 2%. The specimen comprised peripheral blood, sampled in the second trimester of pregnancy. These receptor sequences come from a female donor in good health, enrolled as a control in a pregnancy study.

V and J are TRBV28 and TRBJ2-5; tentatively, D is TRBD1 (5 bases). The CDR3 is 14 amino acids. Per germline, CDR1 MDHEN and CDR2 SYDVKM. Trimming took off 4 bases at V and 3 bases at J, with 12 bases between the two ends. The CDR3 nucleotides are TGTGCCAGCAGTTATCAGGCCAGGGAAGAGACCCAGTACTTC. Amino acids: CASSYQAREETQYF. The full variable domain, its missing parts supplied by reference TRBV28 and TRBJ2-5, is DVKVTQSSRYLVKRTGEKVFLECVQDMDHENMFWYRQDPGLGLRLIYFSYDVKMKEKGDIPEGYSVSREKKERFSLILESASTNQTSMYLCASSYQAREETQYFGPGTRLLVL.

V is TRBV19 and J is TRBJ1-1; 8 bases are shared with TRBD1. This CDR3 comprises 13 residues. Trimming cost V 8 bases and J 3 bases; bases outside gene matches: 5. Germline V lookup: CDR1 LNHDA, CDR2 SQIVND (reference sequence). The CDR3, as DNA: TGTGCCAGTTATCAGGGGGCCTACACTGAAGCTTTCTTT. Residues: CASYQGAYTEAFF.

The chain employs TRBV6-5 and TRBJ2-7, with D perhaps TRBD2 (5 bases). The CDR3 consists of 16 residues. Germline CDR1 MNHEY, CDR2 SVGAGI. The V and J ends lost 0 bases and 4 bases respectively, with 16 bases between them. The CDR3, as DNA: TGTGCCAGCAGTTACTCCGAGGGCTCTAGACTATACGAGCAGTACTTC. Its protein product is CASSYSEGSRLYEQYF.

This sequence joins TRBV6-1 and TRBJ2-7; 9 bases map to TRBD1. CDR3 length: 14 amino acids. The germline V gene has CDR1 MNHNS and CDR2 SASEGT. V shed 7 bases, J shed 2 bases, and the junction held 6 bases outside the gene matches. CDR3 residues: CASNGRQGAYEQYF. The CDR3 DNA sequence: TGTGCCAGCAATGGGCGACAGGGGGCCTACGAGCAGTACTTC.

The chain carries TRBV9 and TRBJ2-1, with 8 positions matching TRBD2. The V segment lost 3 bases and the J segment 10 bases; nucleotides outside the gene matches: 12. The CDR3 runs to 15 residues. Germline assignment: CDR1 SGDLS and CDR2 YYNGEE. The CDR3 is CASSASGTRFDEQFF. The CDR3 DNA follows: TGTGCCAGCAGCGCTTCCGGGACTAGGTTCGACGAGCAGTTCTTC.